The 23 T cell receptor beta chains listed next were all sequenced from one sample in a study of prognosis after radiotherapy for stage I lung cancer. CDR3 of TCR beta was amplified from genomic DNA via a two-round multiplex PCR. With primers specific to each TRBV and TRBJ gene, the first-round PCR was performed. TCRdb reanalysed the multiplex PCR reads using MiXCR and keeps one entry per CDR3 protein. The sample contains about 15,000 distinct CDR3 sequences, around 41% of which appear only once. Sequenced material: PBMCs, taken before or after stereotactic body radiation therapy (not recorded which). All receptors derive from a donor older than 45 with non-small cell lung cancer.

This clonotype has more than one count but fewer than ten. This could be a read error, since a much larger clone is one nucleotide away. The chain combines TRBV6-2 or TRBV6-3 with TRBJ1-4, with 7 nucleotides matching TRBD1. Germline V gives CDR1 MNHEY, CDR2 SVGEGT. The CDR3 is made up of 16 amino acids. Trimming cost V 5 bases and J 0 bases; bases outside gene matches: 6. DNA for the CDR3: TGTGCCAGCAGTGATACCCAGGGGGCAACTAATGAAAAACTGTTTTTT. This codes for CASSDTQGATNEKLFF.

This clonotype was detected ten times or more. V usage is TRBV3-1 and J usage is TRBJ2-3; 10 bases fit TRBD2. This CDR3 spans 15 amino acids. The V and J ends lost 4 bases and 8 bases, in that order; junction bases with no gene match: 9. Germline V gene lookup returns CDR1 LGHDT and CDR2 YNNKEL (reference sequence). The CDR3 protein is CASSPGRTSGLTQYF. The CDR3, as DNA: TGTGCCAGCAGCCCGGGGCGGACTAGCGGCCTTACGCAGTATTTT.

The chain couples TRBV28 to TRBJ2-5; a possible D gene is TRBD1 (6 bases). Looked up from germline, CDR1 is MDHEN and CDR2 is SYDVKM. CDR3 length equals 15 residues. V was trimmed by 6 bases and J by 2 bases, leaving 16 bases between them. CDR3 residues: CASSTALGQQETQYF. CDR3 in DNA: TGTGCCAGCAGCACTGCCCTAGGACAGCAAGAGACCCAGTACTTC. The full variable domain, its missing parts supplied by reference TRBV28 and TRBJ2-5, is DVKVTQSSRYLVKRTGEKVFLECVQDMDHENMFWYRQDPGLGLRLIYFSYDVKMKEKGDIPEGYSVSREKKERFSLILESASTNQTSMYLCASSTALGQQETQYFGPGTRLLVL.

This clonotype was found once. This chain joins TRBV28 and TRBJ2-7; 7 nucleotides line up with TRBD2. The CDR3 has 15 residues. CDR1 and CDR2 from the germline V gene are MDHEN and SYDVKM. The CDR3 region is CSTMVGGSASYEQYF. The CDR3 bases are TGTTCCACCATGGTTGGCGGGAGTGCGAGCTACGAGCAGTACTTC.

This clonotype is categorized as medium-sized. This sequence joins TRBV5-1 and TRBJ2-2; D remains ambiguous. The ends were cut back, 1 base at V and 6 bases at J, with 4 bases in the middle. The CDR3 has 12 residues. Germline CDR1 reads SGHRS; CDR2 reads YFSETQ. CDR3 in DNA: TGCGCCAGCAGCTTGCGCCCCGGGGAGCTGTTTTTT. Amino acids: CASSLRPGELFF.

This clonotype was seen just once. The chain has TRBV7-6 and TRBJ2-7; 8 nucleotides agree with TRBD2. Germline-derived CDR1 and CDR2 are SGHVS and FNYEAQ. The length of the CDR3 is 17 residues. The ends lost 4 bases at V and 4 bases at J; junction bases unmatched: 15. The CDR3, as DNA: TGTGCCAGCAGCTCTACTCCTGCAATAGCGGGGCCATACGAGCAGTACTTC. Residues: CASSSTPAIAGPYEQYF.

DNA of the CDR3: TGCAGTGCTAGAGGCCAAGAGACCCAGTACTTC. Its translation is CSARGQETQYF. The chain recombines TRBV20-1 with TRBJ2-5; D not certain. The CDR3 runs 11 residues. Per the germline V gene, CDR1 is DFQATT and CDR2 is SNEGSKA (reference sequence). The V end lost 1 base, the J end lost 1 base, and 1 base lay between the germline ends.

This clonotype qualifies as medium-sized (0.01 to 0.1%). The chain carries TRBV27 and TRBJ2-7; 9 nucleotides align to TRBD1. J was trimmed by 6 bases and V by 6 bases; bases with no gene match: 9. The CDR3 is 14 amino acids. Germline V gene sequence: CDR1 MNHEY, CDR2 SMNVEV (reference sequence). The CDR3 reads CASRPQGARLEQYF. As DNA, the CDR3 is TGTGCCAGCAGACCACAGGGGGCGAGGCTCGAGCAGTACTTC.

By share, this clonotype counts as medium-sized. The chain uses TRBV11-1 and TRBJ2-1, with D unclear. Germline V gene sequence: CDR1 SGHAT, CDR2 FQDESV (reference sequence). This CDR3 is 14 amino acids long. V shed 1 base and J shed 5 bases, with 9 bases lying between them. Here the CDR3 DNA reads TGTGCCAGCAGCTTAGATGGGTCCCACAATGAGCAGTTCTTC. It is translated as CASSLDGSHNEQFF.

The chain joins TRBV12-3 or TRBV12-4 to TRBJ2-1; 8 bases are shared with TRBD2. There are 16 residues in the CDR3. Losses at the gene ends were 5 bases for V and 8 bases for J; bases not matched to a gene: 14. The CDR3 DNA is TGTGCCAGCAGTCCTCAAGTAGCGGGATTGGGGGATGAGCAGTTCTTC. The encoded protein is CASSPQVAGLGDEQFF.

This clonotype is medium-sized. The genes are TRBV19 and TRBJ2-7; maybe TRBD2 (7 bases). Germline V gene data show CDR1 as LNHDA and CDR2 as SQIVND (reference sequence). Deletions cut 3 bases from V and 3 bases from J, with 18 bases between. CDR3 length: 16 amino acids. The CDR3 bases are TGTGCCAGTAGTATTGCCCGGGGGGCTGCTCTCTACGAGCAGTACTTC. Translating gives CASSIARGAALYEQYF.

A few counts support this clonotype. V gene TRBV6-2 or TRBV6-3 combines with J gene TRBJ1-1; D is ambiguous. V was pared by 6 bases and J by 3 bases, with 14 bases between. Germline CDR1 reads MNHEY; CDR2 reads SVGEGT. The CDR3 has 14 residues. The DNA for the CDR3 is TGTGCCAGCAGCAAACAACTATGGGACACTGAAGCTTTCTTT. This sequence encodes CASSKQLWDTEAFF.

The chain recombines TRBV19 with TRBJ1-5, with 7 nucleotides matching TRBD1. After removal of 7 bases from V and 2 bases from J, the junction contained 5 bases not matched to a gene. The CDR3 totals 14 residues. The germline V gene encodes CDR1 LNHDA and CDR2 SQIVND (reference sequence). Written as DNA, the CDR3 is TGTGCCAGTATTCAAGGACAGGGCAATCAGCCCCAGCATTTT. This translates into CASIQGQGNQPQHF.

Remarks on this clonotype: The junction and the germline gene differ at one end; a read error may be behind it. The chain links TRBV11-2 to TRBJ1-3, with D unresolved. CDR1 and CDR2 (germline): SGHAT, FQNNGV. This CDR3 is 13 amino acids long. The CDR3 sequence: CDSTQTGGNTIYF. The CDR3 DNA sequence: TGTGACAGCACACAAACGGGAGGAAACACCATATATTTT.

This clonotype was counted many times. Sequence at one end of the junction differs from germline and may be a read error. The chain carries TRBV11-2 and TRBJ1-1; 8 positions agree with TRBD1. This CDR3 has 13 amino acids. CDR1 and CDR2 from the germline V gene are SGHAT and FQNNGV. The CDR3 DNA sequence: TGTGCCAGCACCTTAACAGGGGGCACTGAAGCTTTCTTT. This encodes CASTLTGGTEAFF.

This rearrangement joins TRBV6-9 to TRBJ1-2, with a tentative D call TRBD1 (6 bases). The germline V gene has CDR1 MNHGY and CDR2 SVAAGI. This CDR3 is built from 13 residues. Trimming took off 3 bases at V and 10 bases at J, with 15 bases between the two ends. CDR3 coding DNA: TGTGCCAGCAGTTACCCACAGGGTCATGTCTACACCTTC. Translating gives CASSYPQGHVYTF.

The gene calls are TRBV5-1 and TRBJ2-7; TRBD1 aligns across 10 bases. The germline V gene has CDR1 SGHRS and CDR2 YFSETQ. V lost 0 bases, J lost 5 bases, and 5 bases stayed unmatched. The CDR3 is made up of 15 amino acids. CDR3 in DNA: TGCGCCAGCAGCTTGGCCGGGACAGGGGTGGACGAGCAGTACTTC. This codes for CASSLAGTGVDEQYF.

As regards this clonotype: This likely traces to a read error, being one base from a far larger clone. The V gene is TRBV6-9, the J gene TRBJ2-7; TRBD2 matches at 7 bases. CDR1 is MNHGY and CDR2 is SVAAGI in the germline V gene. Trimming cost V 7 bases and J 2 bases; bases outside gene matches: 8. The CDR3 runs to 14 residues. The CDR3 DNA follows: TGTGCCAGCAAGGGGCGGGAGTGCGCCTACGAGCAGTACTTC. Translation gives CASKGRECAYEQYF.

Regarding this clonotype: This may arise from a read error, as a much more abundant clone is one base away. The CDR3 protein is CASSEGRPFEAFF. The CDR3, as DNA: TGTGCCAGTAGTGAGGGACGCCCGTTTGAAGCTTTCTTT. The V gene is TRBV19, the J gene TRBJ1-1; D perhaps matches TRBD1 (5 bases). This CDR3 is 13 amino acids long. Germline-derived CDR1 and CDR2 are LNHDA and SQIVND (reference sequence). V was trimmed by 5 bases and J by 7 bases, leaving 14 bases between them. The full variable domain, with the rest looked up from reference TRBV19 and TRBJ1-1, is DGGITQSPKYLFRKEGQNVTLSCEQNLNHDAMYWYRQDPGQGLRLIYYSQIVNDFQKGDIAEGYSVSREKKESFPLTVTSAQKNPTAFYLCASSEGRPFEAFFGQGTRLTVV.

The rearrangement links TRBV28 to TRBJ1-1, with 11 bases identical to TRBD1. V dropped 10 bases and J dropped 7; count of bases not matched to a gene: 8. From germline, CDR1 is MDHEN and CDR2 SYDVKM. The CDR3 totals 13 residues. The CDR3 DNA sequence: TGTGCCACGGAGCGGACAGGGGGCGTTGAAGCTTTCTTT. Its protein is CATERTGGVEAFF.

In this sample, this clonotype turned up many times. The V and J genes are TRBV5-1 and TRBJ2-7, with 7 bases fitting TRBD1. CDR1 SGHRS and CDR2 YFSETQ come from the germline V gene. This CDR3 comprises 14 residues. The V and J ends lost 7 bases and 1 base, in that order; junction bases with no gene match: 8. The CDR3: CASPPDRNSYEQYF. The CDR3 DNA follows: TGCGCCAGCCCCCCGGACAGGAATTCCTACGAGCAGTACTTC.

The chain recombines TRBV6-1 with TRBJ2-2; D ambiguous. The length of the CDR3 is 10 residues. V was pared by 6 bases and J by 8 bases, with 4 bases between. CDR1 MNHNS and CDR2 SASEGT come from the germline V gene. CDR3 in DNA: TGTGCCAGCAGGTCAGGGGAGCTGTTTTTT. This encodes CASRSGELFF.

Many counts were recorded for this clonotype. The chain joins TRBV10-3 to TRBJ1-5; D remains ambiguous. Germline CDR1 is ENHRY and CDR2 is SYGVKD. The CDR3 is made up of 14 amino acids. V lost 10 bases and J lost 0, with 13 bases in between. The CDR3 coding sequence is TGTGCCACCAAAGGTGATAATAGCAATCAGCCCCAGCATTTT. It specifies CATKGDNSNQPQHF.